This record covers a single TCR beta chain. CDR1 is SGHKS and CDR2 is YYEKEE in the germline V gene (reference sequence). The V gene end was trimmed by 3 bases and the J gene end by 0 bases; junction bases not matched to a gene: 5. The CDR3 length is 15 residues. The TCR beta library used iRepertoire HTBI primers with Arm-PCR amplification of CDR3. TCRdb fed the multiplex PCR reads into MiXCR, producing one record per CDR3 protein. The sample includes hundreds of thousands of distinct CDR3 sequences, around 15% seen only once; the top ten take more than 15%. The source of the sample is a study of regulatory T cells in long-lasting Graves disease. Time point reported: newly diagnosed GD, antithyroid drugs for less than 3 months. PBMCs provided the RNA from which the TCR library was made. In addition, the sample was reused for a study of T cells in Graves' hyperthyroidism and ophthalmopathy.

This chain joins TRBV5-5 and TRBJ2-5; 7 bases align to TRBD2. The material was peripheral blood mononuclear cells (PBMCs), obtained at new diagnosis, from a patient treated with antithyroid drugs. This receptor was obtained from a woman aged 25 to 39 with Graves disease. The CDR3 loop reads CASSSGLQYQETQYF. Here the CDR3 DNA reads TGTGCCAGCAGCTCGGGACTACAGTACCAAGAGACCCAGTACTTC.